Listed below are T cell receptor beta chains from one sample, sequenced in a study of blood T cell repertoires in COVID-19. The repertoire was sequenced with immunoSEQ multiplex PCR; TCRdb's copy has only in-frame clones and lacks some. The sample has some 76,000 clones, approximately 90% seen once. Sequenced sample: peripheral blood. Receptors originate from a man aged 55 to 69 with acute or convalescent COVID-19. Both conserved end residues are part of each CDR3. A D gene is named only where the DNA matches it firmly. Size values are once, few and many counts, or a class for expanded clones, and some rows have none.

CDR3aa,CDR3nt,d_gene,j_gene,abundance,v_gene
CASSSRQTRNEKLFF,TGTGCCAGCAGCTCCCGACAGACAAGGAATGAAAAACTGTTTTTT,.,TRBJ1-4,.,TRBV5-8
CASSHEGHQPQHF,TGTGCCAGCAGCCATGAGGGTCATCAGCCCCAGCATTTT,.,TRBJ1-5,once,TRBV3-1/TRBV3-2
CASSLGQSTEAFF,TGTGCCAGCAGTTTAGGGCAGAGCACTGAAGCTTTCTTT,.,TRBJ1-1,.,TRBV27
CASSPPTGQTQYF,TGTGCCAGCTCACCCCCAACAGGGCAGACCCAGTACTTC,.,TRBJ2-5,.,TRBV18
CAWSDEGLQSYNEQFF,TGTGCCTGGAGTGACGAGGGACTGCAGTCCTACAATGAGCAGTTCTTC,.,TRBJ2-1,.,TRBV30
CASSFTSGNTDTQYF,TGTGCCAGCAGCTTTACTAGCGGGAACACAGATACGCAGTATTTT,TRBD2,TRBJ2-3,.,TRBV7-2
CSARAGGYTF,TGCAGTGCTAGGGCAGGGGGCTACACCTTC,.,TRBJ1-2,.,TRBV20-1
CASSPRGITEAFF,TGTGCCAGCAGCCCCCGAGGGATCACTGAAGCTTTCTTT,.,TRBJ1-1,few,TRBV3-1/TRBV3-2
CASSSSTGTENQETQYF,TGCGCCAGCAGCTCGTCCACCGGGACAGAAAACCAAGAGACCCAGTACTTC,TRBD1,TRBJ2-5,.,TRBV5-1
CASSLLGARAYEQYF,TGTGCCAGCAGCTTGTTAGGGGCAAGGGCCTACGAGCAGTACTTC,.,TRBJ2-7,.,TRBV11-2
CASSYSKGGAIYEQYF,TGTGCCAGCAGTTACTCGAAAGGCGGGGCCATCTACGAGCAGTACTTC,.,TRBJ2-7,.,TRBV6-2/TRBV6-3
CASMLPGQGFTGELFF,TGTGCCAGCATGCTACCGGGACAGGGATTCACCGGGGAGCTGTTTTTT,TRBD1,TRBJ2-2,.,TRBV5-4
CASSLDGSNVLTF,TGTGCCAGCAGTTTAGACGGGTCCAACGTCCTGACTTTC,.,TRBJ2-6,.,TRBV12-3/TRBV12-4
CASSGRTGGANTQYF,TGTGCCAGCAGCGGCAGGACAGGGGGCGCCAATACGCAGTATTTT,TRBD1,TRBJ2-3,.,TRBV9
CASTGGRRAGELFF,TGTGCCAGTACTGGCGGGAGGAGGGCCGGGGAGCTGTTTTTT,TRBD2,TRBJ2-2,.,TRBV19
CASSESGRSYNEQFF,TGCGCCAGCAGCGAGAGCGGGAGGTCCTACAATGAGCAGTTCTTC,TRBD2,TRBJ2-1,once,TRBV5-1
CASSILAGGAKNIQYF,TGTGCCAGTAGTATACTAGCGGGAGGGGCCAAAAACATTCAGTACTTC,TRBD2,TRBJ2-4,.,TRBV19
CASSLGGGAHNEQFF,TGCGCCAGCAGCTTGGGCGGGGGGGCCCACAATGAGCAGTTCTTC,TRBD2,TRBJ2-1,.,TRBV5-1
CASSSQGAEGYTF,TGTGCCAGCAGTTCCCAGGGGGCTGAGGGCTACACCTTC,TRBD1,TRBJ1-2,.,TRBV6-5
CASSSAGLNTEAFF,TGTGCCAGCAGTTCGGCAGGGCTGAACACTGAAGCTTTCTTT,.,TRBJ1-1,.,TRBV6-5
CASSYRGSGELFF,TGTGCCAGCAGTTATCGAGGATCCGGGGAGCTGTTTTTT,.,TRBJ2-2,.,TRBV6-2/TRBV6-3
CASSLTGGQPQHF,TGCGCCAGCAGCTTGACCGGGGGTCAGCCCCAGCATTTT,.,TRBJ1-5,.,TRBV5-1
CASSLSAASTDTQYF,TGCGCCAGCAGCTTGAGTGCGGCCAGCACAGATACGCAGTATTTT,.,TRBJ2-3,.,TRBV5-1
CASSHQGLEAFF,TGTGCCAGCAGCCATCAGGGACTAGAAGCTTTCTTT,.,TRBJ1-1,.,TRBV3-1/TRBV3-2
CASSLGQGNEKLFF,TGTGCCAGCAGCTTGGGACAGGGAAATGAAAAACTGTTTTTT,TRBD1,TRBJ1-4,once,TRBV7-6
CSVRDSNQPQHF,TGCAGCGTACGGGATAGCAATCAGCCCCAGCATTTT,.,TRBJ1-5,.,TRBV29-1
CASRSSQGNYGYTF,TGTGCCAGCCGCTCCTCCCAGGGAAACTATGGCTACACCTTC,.,TRBJ1-2,.,TRBV19
CASSFHSGGAGNEQFF,TGTGCCAGCAGCTTTCACTCAGGGGGCGCTGGGAATGAGCAGTTCTTC,.,TRBJ2-1,.,TRBV21-1
CASSLGSGYGYTF,TGTGCCAGCAGCTTAGGATCGGGCTATGGCTACACCTTC,.,TRBJ1-2,.,TRBV11-2
CASSLGQGAGYTF,TGTGCCAGCAGTTTAGGACAGGGGGCGGGCTACACCTTC,TRBD1,TRBJ1-2,.,TRBV12-3/TRBV12-4
CASIGQFEAFF,TGTGCCAGCATCGGACAGTTTGAAGCTTTCTTT,.,TRBJ1-1,.,TRBV27
CASSPPGDLFF,TGTGCCAGCTCACCACCGGGGGACTTGTTCTTC,.,TRBJ2-1,.,TRBV18
CASSPGGTGGRFTEAFF,TGTGCCAGCAGCCCTGGGGGGACAGGGGGCCGGTTCACTGAAGCTTTCTTT,TRBD1,TRBJ1-1,.,TRBV5-4
CASSLRTGGQETQYF,TGTGCCAGCAGCTTGAGGACAGGGGGCCAAGAGACCCAGTACTTC,TRBD1,TRBJ2-5,.,TRBV11-3
CASSAGRTGKEVAEAFF,TGTGCCAGTAGTGCGGGCCGGACAGGGAAGGAGGTGGCTGAAGCTTTCTTT,TRBD1,TRBJ1-1,.,TRBV19
CASSSGDGADTEAFF,TGCGCCAGCAGCTCAGGGGACGGAGCGGACACTGAAGCTTTCTTT,.,TRBJ1-1,.,TRBV5-1
CASSPDPGGTNQPQHF,TGTGCCAGCAGCCCAGACCCAGGGGGCACAAATCAGCCCCAGCATTTT,TRBD1,TRBJ1-5,.,TRBV9
CASSLMDSETQYF,TGTGCCAGCAGCTTGATGGACAGTGAGACCCAGTACTTC,.,TRBJ2-5,.,TRBV5-4
CASSLVARANYGYTF,TGTGCCAGCAGCTTGGTGGCCAGGGCAAACTATGGCTACACCTTC,.,TRBJ1-2,.,TRBV5-5
CASSQGRRAEAFF,TGTGCCAGCAGTCAGGGACGGAGGGCCGAAGCTTTCTTT,.,TRBJ1-1,.,TRBV6-2/TRBV6-3
CASSLILRELSYEQYF,TGCGCCAGCAGCTTGATTTTGCGGGAGCTCTCCTACGAGCAGTACTTC,TRBD2,TRBJ2-7,.,TRBV5-1
CASSRTGPDTQYF,TGTGCCAGCAGCCGAACAGGGCCAGATACGCAGTATTTT,.,TRBJ2-3,.,TRBV11-2
CASSFAAVLYNEQFF,TGTGCCAGCAGTTTTGCAGCGGTTCTATACAATGAGCAGTTCTTC,.,TRBJ2-1,once,TRBV6-5
CASSSKDQGSGNTIYF,TGTGCCAGCAGCTCTAAAGATCAGGGATCTGGAAACACCATATATTTT,.,TRBJ1-3,few,TRBV3-1/TRBV3-2
CASRRDRVASYEQYF,TGTGCCAGCAGAAGGGACAGGGTGGCATCCTACGAGCAGTACTTC,TRBD1,TRBJ2-7,.,TRBV6-5
CATSPHTGITEAFF,TGTGCCACCAGCCCCCATACAGGGATCACTGAAGCTTTCTTT,.,TRBJ1-1,.,TRBV15
CASSSTGVNTGELFF,TGTGCCAGCAGCTCCACAGGTGTGAACACCGGGGAGCTGTTTTTT,.,TRBJ2-2,.,TRBV7-9
CAWSVRGTGNSPLHF,TGTGCCTGGAGTGTACGTGGGACAGGGAATTCACCCCTCCACTTT,TRBD1,TRBJ1-6,.,TRBV30
CASKSGTGYTGELFF,TGTGCCAGCAAATCCGGGACAGGGTACACCGGGGAGCTGTTTTTT,TRBD1,TRBJ2-2,once,TRBV2
CASSTKQGSDTQYF,TGTGCCAGCAGTACGAAACAGGGATCAGATACGCAGTATTTT,.,TRBJ2-3,.,TRBV6-5
CASSHRGGPETQYF,TGCGCCAGCAGCCACCGGGGGGGCCCAGAGACCCAGTACTTC,TRBD2,TRBJ2-5,.,TRBV5-1
CASSWRTSGGMETQYF,TGTGCCAGCAGCTGGAGGACTAGCGGGGGGATGGAGACCCAGTACTTC,TRBD2,TRBJ2-5,.,TRBV7-2
CASSSTGTFETQYF,TGTGCCAGCAGCTCGACAGGGACCTTTGAGACCCAGTACTTC,TRBD1,TRBJ2-5,.,TRBV27
CSASRGGQTGELFF,TGCAGTGCTAGTCGGGGGGGACAGACCGGGGAGCTGTTTTTT,.,TRBJ2-2,.,TRBV20-1
CASSLMGAGAETQYF,TGTGCCAGCAGCTTAATGGGCGCGGGAGCAGAGACCCAGTACTTC,TRBD2,TRBJ2-5,.,TRBV7-2